The entry below gives a single T cell receptor beta chain sequence along with its context. Its antigen is undetermined. Isolated per sample were at least 6 million PBMCs. The data belong to a study of blood T cells in healthy people across ages. Study-wide results and limits: Comparison with aged donors showed that long-lived donors had more naive CD4+ cells and higher diversity.

The V gene lost 5 bases and the J gene lost 14 bases, with 19 bases spanning the gap. The CDR3 totals 14 residues. Germline CDR1 is SGHAT and CDR2 is FQNNGV. Through a sample-barcoded 5' primer and a J-beta primer mix, a second PCR was run for roughly 6 to 12 cycles. TCRdb reprocessed the 5' RACE reads with MiXCR, giving one entry per CDR3 protein. The sample contains 1.8 million or so distinct CDR3 sequences, 35% to 50% of which appear only once. The V call is TRBV11-2, the J call TRBJ1-6, with D possibly TRBD1 on 5 matching bases. The sequencing input was blood. The clonotype comes from a human donor in good health. The CDR3 coding sequence is TGTGCCAGCAGCGCCTCCGGAGCAGGGTTCACCCTCCACTTT. Amino acids: CASSASGAGFTLHF.